The 29 T cell receptor beta chains in this list originate from one sample, sequenced in a study of graft-versus-host responses after intestinal transplantation. Their cognate antigens are unknown. Sequencing used immunoSEQ multiplex PCR; TCRdb keeps in-frame clones, though not all of them. The data show roughly 130,000 clones, around 90% seen once. The sample consisted of unstimulated CD4+ T cells sorted from spleen or lymph node cells, taken before intestinal transplant. All receptors derive from a human donor who received an intestinal transplant.

CDR3: CASSQPGQGSKETQYF. In nucleotides, the CDR3 is TGTGCCAGCAGCCAACCGGGACAGGGGTCCAAAGAGACCCAGTACTTC. The V gene is TRBV4-2, the J gene TRBJ2-5, with TRBD1 matching 10 bases. The CDR3 spans 16 residues. J was trimmed by 3 bases and V by 2 bases; bases with no gene match: 6. Germline V gene data show CDR1 as LGHNA and CDR2 as YNFKEQ.

The chain couples TRBV2 to TRBJ1-5; D is unresolved. Trimming stripped 7 bases from V and 4 bases from J, with 14 bases between. Per germline, CDR1 SNHLY and CDR2 FYNNEI. The CDR3 consists of 14 residues. The CDR3 DNA is TGTGCCAGCACAGGACGGACCCCAAATCAGCCCCAGCATTTT. As protein: CASTGRTPNQPQHF. Variable domain in full (rest from reference TRBV2 and TRBJ1-5): EPEVTQTPSHQVTQMGQEVILRCVPISNHLYFYWYRQILGQKVEFLVSFYNNEISEKSEIFDDQFSVERPDGSNFTLKIRSTKLEDSAMYFCASTGRTPNQPQHFGDGTRLSIL.

The genes are TRBV5-6 and TRBJ2-1; tentatively, D is TRBD2 (6 bases). This CDR3 has 16 amino acids. Germline V lookup: CDR1 SGHDT, CDR2 YYEEEE. Trimming shortened V by 0 bases and J by 5 bases, and 15 bases separated the two germline ends. Written as DNA, the CDR3 is TGTGCCAGCAGCTTGGCCCGGAGGGCGGCACACAATGAGCAGTTCTTC. Its protein product is CASSLARRAAHNEQFF.

V and J are TRBV2 and TRBJ1-5; D not certain. Trimming took off 3 bases at V and 0 bases at J, with 9 bases between the two ends. The V gene's germline CDR1 is SNHLY and CDR2 FYNNEI. The CDR3 extends over 15 amino acids. This CDR3 reads CASSDWQTSNQPQHF. The CDR3 bases are TGTGCCAGCAGTGATTGGCAGACTAGCAATCAGCCCCAGCATTTT.

The rearrangement joins TRBV14 to TRBJ2-7, with TRBD2 identical over 7 bases. The CDR3 extends over 16 amino acids. CDR1 SGHDN and CDR2 FVKESK come from the germline V gene. The junction had 13 bases not matched to a gene; V was cut back by 1 base and J by 7 bases. The CDR3 coding sequence is TGTGCCAGCAGCCAAGGCCTCGGGGGGTCCTCCGGGGAGCAGTACTTC. Protein: CASSQGLGGSSGEQYF.

The chain combines TRBV5-1 with TRBJ2-7; tentative D call: TRBD2 (5 bases). The V end lost 0 bases, the J end lost 0 bases, and 13 bases lay between the germline ends. The germline V gene has CDR1 SGHRS and CDR2 YFSETQ. The CDR3 totals 16 residues. For the CDR3, the DNA is TGCGCCAGCAGCTTGGCGGCGGGCCACGACTCCTACGAGCAGTACTTC. It yields the protein CASSLAAGHDSYEQYF. The full variable domain, its missing parts supplied by reference TRBV5-1 and TRBJ2-7, is KAGVTQTPRYLIKTRGQQVTLSCSPISGHRSVSWYQQTPGQGLQFLFEYFSETQRNKGNFPGRFSGRQFSNSRSEMNVSTLELGDSALYLCASSLAAGHDSYEQYFGPGTRLTVT.

The chain links TRBV6-6 to TRBJ2-7; no clear D gene. Germline V gene sequence: CDR1 MNHNY, CDR2 SVGAGI (reference sequence). Trimming shortened V by 3 bases and J by 0 bases, and 12 bases separated the two germline ends. The CDR3 runs 15 residues. Here the CDR3 DNA reads TGTGCCAGCAGTTATTCTAGTTCCCGCTCCTACGAGCAGTACTTC. Translated: CASSYSSSRSYEQYF.

This sequence joins TRBV30 and TRBJ1-4, with 8 bases fitting TRBD1. The V and J ends lost 2 bases and 4 bases, in that order; junction bases with no gene match: 6. Germline V gene lookup returns CDR1 GTSNPN and CDR2 SVGIG (reference sequence). The CDR3 extends over 15 amino acids. The DNA for the CDR3 is TGTGCCTGGAGTTCTCGGACAGGGCTTAATGAAAAACTGTTTTTT. Its protein product is CAWSSRTGLNEKLFF.

This chain connects TRBV5-6 to TRBJ2-3, with D perhaps TRBD1 (6 bases). V dropped 2 bases and J dropped 3 bases, with 10 bases sitting between them. The length of the CDR3 is 14 residues. CDR1 SGHDT and CDR2 YYEEEE come from the germline V gene. The DNA for the CDR3 is TGTGCCAGCAGCTTCGCCCAGGGGACAGATACGCAGTATTTT. Its translation: CASSFAQGTDTQYF.

This chain joins TRBV2 and TRBJ2-7, with 9 bases identical to TRBD2. The V gene end was trimmed by 4 bases and the J gene end by 4 bases; junction bases not matched to a gene: 8. Germline V gives CDR1 SNHLY, CDR2 FYNNEI. This CDR3 is built from 15 residues. CDR3 nucleotide sequence: TGTGCCAGCAGTGTAAGTAGCGGGAGAATGTACGAGCAGTACTTC. This translates into CASSVSSGRMYEQYF.

Regarding this clone: Other nucleotide sequences in the sample specify the same CDR3. The chain has TRBV29-1 and TRBJ1-2; D is unclear. Germline CDR1 reads SQVTM; CDR2 reads ANQGSEA. The CDR3 is 14 residues long. V lost 3 bases and J lost 0, with 11 bases in between. This CDR3 reads CSVDHQETNYGYTF. CDR3 in DNA: TGCAGCGTTGACCACCAAGAGACTAACTATGGCTACACCTTC. The whole variable domain, filled in from reference TRBV29-1 and TRBJ1-2, reads SAVISQKPSRDICQRGTSLTIQCQVDSQVTMMFWYRQQPGQSLTLIATANQGSEATYESGFVIDKFPISRPNLTFSTLTVSNMSPEDSSIYLCSVDHQETNYGYTFGSGTRLTVV.

This clone was seen once. This rearrangement joins TRBV27 to TRBJ2-7, with no clear D. Trimming removed 0 bases from V and 2 bases from J, with 8 bases in between. CDR1 MNHEY and CDR2 SMNVEV come from the germline V gene (reference sequence). The CDR3 covers 14 residues. CDR3 protein: CASSLSPGPYEQYF. In DNA form, the CDR3 reads TGTGCCAGCAGTTTATCTCCAGGCCCCTACGAGCAGTACTTC.

Here the CDR3 reads CASSSLSGTGILRSSYEQYF. The CDR3 DNA follows: TGTGCCAGCAGTTCACTATCCGGGACAGGGATCTTGCGGAGTTCCTACGAGCAGTACTTC. This chain connects TRBV27 to TRBJ2-7; 9 bases agree with TRBD1. The V and J ends lost 4 bases and 1 base, in that order; junction bases with no gene match: 20. CDR3 size: 20 residues. Germline CDR1 is MNHEY and CDR2 is SMNVEV (reference sequence).

This sequence joins TRBV27 and TRBJ1-1, with 10 bases aligning to TRBD1. V shed 5 bases and J 4 bases; nucleotides not matched to a gene: 4. This CDR3 is built from 14 residues. The V gene's germline CDR1 is MNHEY and CDR2 SMNVEV (reference sequence). The CDR3 bases are TGTGCCAGCAGTGCGACAGGGGGCCTCACTGAAGCTTTCTTT. Translated: CASSATGGLTEAFF.

The gene calls are TRBV7-9 and TRBJ2-3, with D unresolved. Trimming took 3 bases from V and 2 from J, leaving 12 bases between them. In germline, CDR1 is SEHNR, CDR2 FQNEAQ (reference sequence). This CDR3 contains 15 residues. CDR3 sequence (DNA): TGTGCCAGCAGCTTGATGTCCGCGTCCACAGATACGCAGTATTTT. It yields the protein CASSLMSASTDTQYF.

The rearrangement joins TRBV19 to TRBJ2-1; D tentatively reads TRBD1 or TRBD2 (5 bases each). Looked up from germline, CDR1 is LNHDA and CDR2 is SQIVND (reference sequence). Trimming pared 4 bases from V and 5 bases from J, leaving 18 bases between. The CDR3 runs 16 residues. CDR3 coding DNA: TGTGCCAGTAGTACCCCGGCGGAAGGGACCCACAATGAGCAGTTCTTC. Amino acid sequence: CASSTPAEGTHNEQFF. The whole variable domain, filled in from reference TRBV19 and TRBJ2-1, reads DGGITQSPKYLFRKEGQNVTLSCEQNLNHDAMYWYRQDPGQGLRLIYYSQIVNDFQKGDIAEGYSVSREKKESFPLTVTSAQKNPTAFYLCASSTPAEGTHNEQFFGPGTRLTVL.

The chain has TRBV6-1 and TRBJ1-5; 9 bases are shared with TRBD1. The length of the CDR3 is 14 residues. With 6 bases clipped from V and 6 bases from J, the junction kept 6 bases outside the gene matches. CDR1 is MNHNS and CDR2 is SASEGT in the germline V gene. The CDR3 DNA reads as TGTGCCAGCAGCATCGGACAGGGGAGTCAGCCCCAGCATTTT. This encodes CASSIGQGSQPQHF.

This sequence joins TRBV19 and TRBJ1-5; maybe TRBD1 (5 bases). Germline V CDR1 and CDR2: LNHDA, SQIVND (reference sequence). Trimming cost V 7 bases and J 2 bases, with 12 bases left between them. The CDR3 runs to 14 residues. The CDR3 DNA follows: TGTGCCAGTACCCCCGGAGGGGGCAATCAGCCCCAGCATTTT. As protein: CASTPGGGNQPQHF.

The V and J genes are TRBV18 and TRBJ2-1; D not certain. The V end lost 3 bases, the J end lost 0 bases, and 6 bases lay between the germline ends. Germline V gene lookup returns CDR1 KGHSH and CDR2 LQKENI. The CDR3 length is 14 residues. The CDR3 bases are TGTGCCAGCTCACCGACGAGCTCCTACAATGAGCAGTTCTTC. This gives the protein CASSPTSSYNEQFF.

The chain uses TRBV4-1 and TRBJ2-7; D is uncertain. CDR1 and CDR2 from the germline V gene are MGHRA and YSYEKL. Trimming stripped 4 bases from V and 2 bases from J, with 12 bases between. This CDR3 has 14 amino acids. For the CDR3, the DNA is TGCGCCAGCAGCCTTGAAGACTGGGCCTACGAGCAGTACTTC. This translates into CASSLEDWAYEQYF.

V and J are TRBV6-1 and TRBJ1-2; unclear D gene. The CDR3 runs to 13 residues. CDR1 MNHNS and CDR2 SASEGT come from the germline V gene. V was shortened by 7 bases and J by 9 bases, with 18 bases between the two germline ends. The CDR3 region is CASTSTTVSSYTF. In nucleotides, the CDR3 is TGTGCCAGCACCTCGACGACGGTTTCGAGCTACACCTTC.

The V call is TRBV11-3, the J call TRBJ2-1, with D tentatively TRBD2 (5 bases). The CDR3 is made up of 15 amino acids. CDR1 is SGHNT, CDR2 YENEEA, per germline. Between the trimmed V and J ends, which lost 1 base and 6 bases, there was a span of 13 bases. As DNA, the CDR3 is TGTGCCAGCAGCTTAGGGGCTAGCCTAGTCAATGAGCAGTTCTTC. Translation gives CASSLGASLVNEQFF.

This chain links TRBV19 with TRBJ2-7; tentatively, D is TRBD1 or TRBD2 (5 bases each). The CDR3 loop spans 13 amino acids. Germline V gene lookup returns CDR1 LNHDA and CDR2 SQIVND (reference sequence). Trimming removed 6 bases at V and 2 bases at J, with 11 bases between. Here the CDR3 DNA reads TGTGCCAGTAGAGAGGGGCCTCCCTACGAGCAGTACTTC. Protein: CASREGPPYEQYF.

The chain is built from TRBV5-1 and TRBJ2-3, with unresolved D. This CDR3 has 14 amino acids. V was shortened by 2 bases and J by 1 base, with 8 bases between the two germline ends. CDR1 and CDR2 from the germline V gene are SGHRS and YFSETQ. CDR3 coding DNA: TGCGCCAGCAGCTTAGTCGATCGCACAGATACGCAGTATTTT. Protein: CASSLVDRTDTQYF.

The chain joins TRBV30 to TRBJ2-3; 10 nucleotides align to TRBD2. CDR1 is GTSNPN, CDR2 SVGIG, per germline (reference sequence). V dropped 1 base and J dropped 0; count of bases not matched to a gene: 1. The CDR3 loop spans 15 amino acids. The CDR3 DNA sequence: TGTGCCTGGAGTGGGACTAGCGGCAGCACAGATACGCAGTATTTT. Its translation is CAWSGTSGSTDTQYF.

This sequence joins TRBV20-1 and TRBJ1-1; D gene uncertain. CDR3 length: 11 amino acids. The V end lost 6 bases, the J end lost 1 base, and 6 bases lay between the germline ends. Germline V CDR1 and CDR2: DFQATT, SNEGSKA (reference sequence). The CDR3 reads CSALRNTEAFF. CDR3 sequence (DNA): TGCAGTGCCCTCAGGAACACTGAAGCTTTCTTT.

The chain uses TRBV28 and TRBJ2-7; D may match TRBD1 or TRBD2 (5 bases each). Germline CDR1 is MDHEN and CDR2 is SYDVKM. The CDR3 spans 14 residues. V was clipped by 5 bases and J by 4 bases, with 15 bases between them. CDR3 loop: CASSRTGTQYEQYF. The CDR3 nucleotides are TGTGCCAGCAGTCGAACCGGGACCCAATACGAGCAGTACTTC.

This rearrangement joins TRBV5-1 to TRBJ2-1; 8 bases match TRBD2. This CDR3 has 21 amino acids. V was clipped by 1 base and J by 6 bases; unmatched bases: 24. CDR1 and CDR2 (germline): SGHRS, YFSETQ. This CDR3 is CASSLSIAGLGEDVGGNEQFF. The CDR3 DNA follows: TGCGCCAGCAGCTTGAGTATAGCGGGACTCGGGGAAGACGTTGGGGGCAATGAGCAGTTCTTC.

The J gene is TRBJ1-5, the V gene TRBV2; TRBD1 matches at 10 bases. The CDR3 has 15 amino acids. Germline-derived CDR1 and CDR2 are SNHLY and FYNNEI. J gave up 5 bases and V 3 bases, and 4 bases lay outside the gene matches. The CDR3, as DNA: TGTGCCAGCAGTGACCTGACAGGGGGCGATCAGCCCCAGCATTTT. As protein: CASSDLTGGDQPQHF.